Listed here are 20 T cell receptor beta chains from one sample, sequenced in a study of T cells in Graves' hyperthyroidism and ophthalmopathy. From RNA transcripts, TCR beta CDR3 regions were amplified. HTBI primers were the set used in a first-round RT-PCR of the TCR CDR3. TCRdb reanalysed the multiplex PCR reads using MiXCR and keeps one entry per CDR3 protein. The sample contains over 550,000 distinct CDR3 sequences, approximately 15% of which appear only once. Sequences were obtained from blood. The source is a woman aged 18 to 35 with Graves' hyperthyroidism.

This clonotype came up many times. The rearrangement links TRBV12-3 or TRBV12-4 to TRBJ1-1; TRBD1 might be the D (5 bases). The V gene lost 6 bases and the J gene lost 0 bases, with 11 bases spanning the gap. This CDR3 is built from 14 residues. The CDR3 reads CASRPGHMNTEAFF. The CDR3 DNA reads as TGTGCCAGCAGACCCGGACATATGAACACTGAAGCTTTCTTT.

This clonotype was observed a handful of times. V usage is TRBV20-1 and J usage is TRBJ2-1; 8 nucleotides line up with TRBD2. From germline, CDR1 is DFQATT and CDR2 SNEGSKA (reference sequence). After removal of 1 base from V and 2 bases from J, the junction contained 1 base not matched to a gene. This CDR3 has 14 amino acids. In DNA form, the CDR3 reads TGCAGTGCTAGAGCTAGCGGGCCCTACAATGAGCAGTTCTTC. Translated: CSARASGPYNEQFF.

This clonotype was seen ten or more times. This rearrangement joins TRBV7-2 to TRBJ2-7; D remains unclear. Per the germline V gene, CDR1 is SGHTA and CDR2 is FQGNSA. The CDR3 is made up of 10 amino acids. V dropped 8 bases and J dropped 7 bases, with 9 bases sitting between them. CDR3 protein: CASGHVEQYF. The DNA of the CDR3 is TGTGCCAGCGGGCATGTGGAGCAGTACTTC.

A word on this clonotype: A much larger clone differs by one base, so this may be a read error. The V gene is TRBV7-8, the J gene TRBJ2-1; a weak D match, TRBD2 (7 bases). The CDR3 consists of 14 residues. Germline CDR1 SGHVS, CDR2 FQNEAQ. The CDR3 is CASSLAGGGDDQFF. The CDR3 region has the DNA TGTGCCAGCAGCTTAGCGGGAGGGGGGGATGACCAGTTCTTC.

This clonotype was picked up a small number of times. This rearrangement joins TRBV10-2 to TRBJ2-3, with D tentatively TRBD2 (6 bases). V lost 3 bases and J 1 base, leaving 11 bases between the germline ends. Germline V lookup: CDR1 WSHSY, CDR2 SAAADI. The CDR3 is 15 residues long. CDR3 residues: CASSDGGRRTDTQYF. CDR3 DNA: TGCGCCAGCAGTGACGGGGGACGGCGCACAGATACGCAGTATTTT.

This clonotype has ten or more counts. The chain uses TRBV11-2 and TRBJ1-2; no firm D call. There are 15 residues in the CDR3. V was shortened by 1 base and J by 6 bases, with 15 bases between the two germline ends. Looked up from germline, CDR1 is SGHAT and CDR2 is FQNNGV. CDR3 nucleotides: TGTGCCAGCAGCTTAGTGGGGAAGCCCCCCGATGGCTACACCTTC. This translates into CASSLVGKPPDGYTF.

This clonotype has at least ten counts. The rearrangement links TRBV3-1 to TRBJ1-2; D is ambiguous. CDR1 and CDR2 from the germline V gene are LGHDT and YNNKEL (reference sequence). Trimming pared 1 base from V and 4 bases from J, leaving 1 base between. The CDR3 loop spans 11 amino acids. The CDR3 reads CASSQGYGYTF. In DNA, the CDR3 is TGTGCCAGCAGCCAAGGCTATGGCTACACCTTC.

This clonotype was found many times. The chain couples TRBV11-2 to TRBJ1-2, with D unresolved. CDR1 is SGHAT, CDR2 FQNNGV, per germline. The V end lost 5 bases, the J end lost 3 bases, and 7 bases lay between the germline ends. The CDR3 consists of 12 residues. CDR3 bases: TGTGCCAGCAGCAACAGCTACTATGGCTACACCTTC. This gives the protein CASSNSYYGYTF. Full variable domain (remainder filled in from reference TRBV11-2 and TRBJ1-2): EAGVAQSPRYKIIEKRQSVAFWCNPISGHATLYWYQQILGQGPKLLIQFQNNGVVDDSQLPKDRFSAERLKGVDSTLKIQPAKLEDSAVYLCASSNSYYGYTFGSGTRLTVV.

J is TRBJ1-3 and V is TRBV25-1; D is possibly TRBD1 (6 bases). The CDR3 consists of 17 residues. Per germline, CDR1 MGHDK and CDR2 SYGVNS. V dropped 1 base and J dropped 0 bases, with 13 bases sitting between them. The CDR3 region is CASSESPQGSSGNTIYF. The CDR3 region has the DNA TGTGCCAGCAGTGAATCGCCCCAGGGGAGCTCTGGAAACACCATATATTTT.

This clonotype was seen only a few times. The chain employs TRBV5-1 and TRBJ2-1, with D unresolved. Trimming removed 4 bases at V and 8 bases at J, with 10 bases between. CDR3 length: 12 residues. Per the germline V gene, CDR1 is SGHRS and CDR2 is YFSETQ. Here the CDR3 reads CASSPWTDEQFF. The CDR3 nucleotides read TGCGCCAGCAGCCCATGGACGGATGAGCAGTTCTTC. Combining the CDR3 with reference TRBV5-1 and TRBJ2-1 gives the whole variable domain KAGVTQTPRYLIKTRGQQVTLSCSPISGHRSVSWYQQTPGQGLQFLFEYFSETQRNKGNFPGRFSGRQFSNSRSEMNVSTLELGDSALYLCASSPWTDEQFFGPGTRLTVL.

This clonotype was recorded many times. The chain couples TRBV2 to TRBJ1-5, with D maybe TRBD1 (5 bases). Trimming cost V 6 bases and J 4 bases, with 10 bases left between them. The CDR3 runs 13 residues. Germline values: CDR1 SNHLY, CDR2 FYNNEI. The CDR3 spells CASSTRENQPQHF. As DNA, the CDR3 is TGTGCCAGCAGCACCAGGGAGAATCAGCCCCAGCATTTT. Drawing the rest from reference TRBV2 and TRBJ1-5, the complete variable domain is EPEVTQTPSHQVTQMGQEVILRCVPISNHLYFYWYRQILGQKVEFLVSFYNNEISEKSEIFDDQFSVERPDGSNFTLKIRSTKLEDSAMYFCASSTRENQPQHFGDGTRLSIL.

This clonotype has ten or more counts. As DNA, the CDR3 is TGCAGTGCTAGAGGGCCTAAATTTATAGAAGCTTTCTTT. It is translated as CSARGPKFIEAFF. The V gene is TRBV20-1, the J gene TRBJ1-1; no clear D. This CDR3 has 13 residues. Germline loops: CDR1 DFQATT, CDR2 SNEGSKA (reference sequence). The V end lost 1 base, the J end lost 8 bases, and 14 bases lay between the germline ends.

This clonotype was seen repeatedly, ten times or more. This rearrangement joins TRBV30 to TRBJ2-7, with 8 nucleotides matching TRBD1. V was clipped by 0 bases and J by 5 bases; unmatched bases: 6. Germline values: CDR1 GTSNPN, CDR2 SVGIG (reference sequence). The CDR3 totals 14 residues. The CDR3 nucleotides read TGTGCCTGGAGTGTACCGTACAGGGGGAACGAGCAGTACTTC. Translation gives CAWSVPYRGNEQYF.

This clonotype was observed a handful of times. V and J are TRBV11-3 and TRBJ2-3; D is unresolved. This CDR3 comprises 12 residues. The V end was cut by 1 base, the J end by 7 bases, with 6 bases between. Germline V gene lookup returns CDR1 SGHNT and CDR2 YENEEA. DNA of the CDR3: TGTGCCAGCAGCTTAGGGGGAAATACGCAGTATTTT. The encoded protein is CASSLGGNTQYF.

This clonotype was detected many times. The chain is built from TRBV20-1 and TRBJ2-5, with 8 positions matching TRBD2. The germline V gene encodes CDR1 DFQATT and CDR2 SNEGSKA (reference sequence). Unmatched junction bases numbered 5, after V lost 0 bases and J lost 5 bases. The CDR3 extends over 14 amino acids. CDR3 region: CSARESGGTETQYF. The DNA of the CDR3 is TGCAGTGCTAGAGAAAGCGGGGGCACCGAGACCCAGTACTTC.

Turning to this clonotype: Because it lacks the conserved phenylalanine or tryptophan at the end, this CDR3 is likely a read error. The rearrangement links TRBV18 to TRBJ2-3; D gene uncertain. With 4 bases removed from V and 3 bases from J, the gap between germline ends came to 8 bases. The CDR3 has 13 residues. CDR1 and CDR2 (germline): KGHSH, LQKENI. CDR3 in DNA: TGTGCCAGCTCACTTACAGTGACAGATACGCAGTATTTA. This gives the protein CASSLTVTDTQYL.

This clonotype has a count of ten or more. DNA for the CDR3: TGCAGTGCGGGACGGCCGGGACCGGTCAGAAACTACGAGCAGTACTTC. As protein: CSAGRPGPVRNYEQYF. The V and J genes are TRBV20-1 and TRBJ2-7, with D perhaps being TRBD1 or TRBD2 (5 bases each). The V and J ends lost 6 bases and 3 bases respectively, with 24 bases between them. Germline assignment: CDR1 DFQATT and CDR2 SNEGSKA (reference sequence). This CDR3 region has 16 residues.

This clonotype was counted at least ten times. This chain joins TRBV28 and TRBJ2-5, with D possibly being TRBD1 or TRBD2 (6 bases each). The CDR3 totals 13 residues. V lost 8 bases to trimming and J lost 7 bases, with 17 bases between them. Germline CDR1 MDHEN, CDR2 SYDVKM. The CDR3 is CASRRQAGGTQYF. The CDR3 DNA reads as TGTGCCAGCCGAAGACAGGCCGGGGGGACCCAGTACTTC.

This clonotype was seen a few times. The CDR3 nucleotides read TGTGCCACCAGCAGAGATTTTACACCCCCTCGCCATCAGCCCCAGCATTTT. Translation: CATSRDFTPPRHQPQHF. The chain has TRBV15 and TRBJ1-5; no clear D. From germline, CDR1 is LNHNV and CDR2 YYDKDF (reference sequence). V lost 0 bases and J lost 5, with 17 bases in between. The CDR3 is made up of 17 amino acids.

This clonotype was counted ten times or more. The chain employs TRBV30 and TRBJ1-2, with D hard to call. The CDR3 extends over 13 amino acids. Trimming removed 5 bases from V and 2 bases from J, with 12 bases in between. CDR1 is GTSNPN, CDR2 SVGIG, per germline (reference sequence). The CDR3 DNA follows: TGTGCCTGGTACTCGACGGTAAACTATGGCTACACCTTC. This codes for CAWYSTVNYGYTF.